This T cell receptor (beta chain) was captured by sequencing in a study of blood T cell repertoires in COVID-19. The wider study: Some COVID-19 samples were acute and others convalescent; all came from the United States, Italy and Spain. PBMCs, B-cell-depleted T cells, or T cells provided the cDNA or gDNA that made up the material.

Per the authors' pipeline: Counts of nucleated cells, estimated from reference gene primer amplification, were obtained. Method: immunoSEQ multiplex PCR; TCRdb's copy keeps in-frame clones and lacks some. From that table come the V and J calls and clone size; the DNA was used to work out D and trimming. The profile covers 150,000 to 250,000 clones, with 82% appearing a single time and 6.9% taken by the ten largest. The CDR3 covers 14 residues. Losses at the gene ends were 7 bases for V and 6 bases for J; bases not matched to a gene: 12. Germline V CDR1 and CDR2: SGHDT, YYEEEE. Sequencing input: peripheral blood. The rearrangement joins TRBV5-6 to TRBJ2-7, with 8 bases lining up with TRBD2. The TCR sequence derives from a human donor with acute or convalescent COVID-19. The donor label of this sample is uncertain. This CDR3 is CASFLGGAPGEQYF. In DNA form, the CDR3 reads TGTGCCAGCTTTCTCGGGGGGGCGCCCGGCGAGCAGTACTTC.